Presented here are 30 T cell receptor beta chains from one specimen sequenced in a study of cytomegalovirus exposure and HLA in healthy donors. With 60 Vbeta and 13 Jbeta primers, the PCR was carried out. The protocol was immunoSEQ multiplex PCR, while the TCRdb copy is restricted to in-frame clones and leaves out a portion. The data contain fewer than 90,000 clones, roughly two thirds of them singletons. Sequencing input: PBMCs. Every receptor here comes from a man between 40 and 49 years old in good health and CMV-seropositive.

The V call is TRBV5-6, the J call TRBJ2-3; D gene uncertain. CDR1 SGHDT and CDR2 YYEEEE come from the germline V gene. This CDR3 spans 12 amino acids. V was clipped by 3 bases and J by 6 bases, with 8 bases between them. CDR3: CASSYPRDTQYF. The CDR3, as DNA: TGTGCCAGCAGCTATCCCAGGGATACGCAGTATTTT.

This clone has a single count. The CDR3 sequence: CASSLMGTGSNEKLFF. In DNA form, the CDR3 reads TGTGCCAGCAGCTTAATGGGGACTGGATCTAATGAAAAACTGTTTTTT. The rearrangement uses TRBV7-9 and TRBJ1-4; possible D gene TRBD1, 5 bases. Germline CDR1 and CDR2: SEHNR and FQNEAQ (reference sequence). Trimming took off 2 bases at V and 3 bases at J, with 13 bases between the two ends. CDR3 length: 16 residues.

CDR3 bases: TGTGCCAGCAGCATTCTCGGACTCACCGAGGAAGCTTTCTTT. The encoded protein is CASSILGLTEEAFF. V usage is TRBV7-9 and J usage is TRBJ1-1; D call uncertain. The germline V and J ends were trimmed by 5 bases and 8 bases, with 18 bases remaining between them. Germline V gene data show CDR1 as SEHNR and CDR2 as FQNEAQ (reference sequence). CDR3 length: 14 amino acids.

This clone was recorded only once. V is TRBV10-3 and J is TRBJ1-1; D gene uncertain. The CDR3 loop spans 13 amino acids. Germline V gene sequence: CDR1 ENHRY, CDR2 SYGVKD. Trimming took off 3 bases at V and 4 bases at J, with 9 bases between the two ends. In DNA form, the CDR3 reads TGTGCCATCAGTGAACGGGGATTCACTGAAGCTTTCTTT. It encodes CAISERGFTEAFF.

This sequence joins TRBV7-2 and TRBJ2-2, with D tentatively TRBD1 (5 bases). Germline V gene lookup returns CDR1 SGHTA and CDR2 FQGNSA. V was clipped by 3 bases and J by 2 bases, with 7 bases between them. The CDR3 contains 14 residues. Here the CDR3 DNA reads TGTGCCAGCAGCTTCGACAGAAACACCGGGGAGCTGTTTTTT. It specifies CASSFDRNTGELFF.

The V gene is TRBV27, the J gene TRBJ2-3; 9 bases fit TRBD1. The CDR3 contains 16 residues. Germline CDR1 reads MNHEY; CDR2 reads SMNVEV (reference sequence). V lost 3 bases to trimming and J lost 4 bases; unmatched junction nucleotides: 8. In DNA form, the CDR3 reads TGTGCCAGCAGTTTGATGGGACAGGGAATGTCAGATACGCAGTATTTT. The encoded protein is CASSLMGQGMSDTQYF.

The V gene is TRBV28, the J gene TRBJ1-5; a weak D match, TRBD1 (6 bases). The CDR3 runs to 16 residues. Germline V gives CDR1 MDHEN, CDR2 SYDVKM. The ends were cut back, 2 bases at V and 3 bases at J, with 14 bases in the middle. The CDR3 loop reads CASSLGGGQVNQPQHF. CDR3 DNA: TGTGCCAGCAGTTTAGGGGGCGGCCAAGTCAATCAGCCCCAGCATTTT.

A few counts support this clone. The chain is built from TRBV30 and TRBJ1-3; the match to TRBD1 covers 8 bases. The CDR3 is 16 residues long. Trimming took 3 bases from V and 4 from J; bases not matched to a gene: 11. Germline lookup yields CDR1 GTSNPN and CDR2 SVGIG (reference sequence). In nucleotides, the CDR3 is TGTGCCTGGAGGGGGGACAGGCCGACCAAAGGAAACACCATATATTTT. Amino acid sequence: CAWRGDRPTKGNTIYF.

For the CDR3, the DNA is TGCGCCAGCAGCGAACAGTCCTCTGGGGCCAACGTCCTGACTTTC. The encoded protein is CASSEQSSGANVLTF. This chain uses TRBV5-1 with TRBJ2-6, with D unclear. Germline values: CDR1 SGHRS, CDR2 YFSETQ. The V end was cut by 4 bases, the J end by 0 bases, with 8 bases between. The length of the CDR3 is 15 residues.

The chain joins TRBV4-3 to TRBJ2-7; D is perhaps TRBD1 (6 bases). Germline V lookup: CDR1 LGHNA, CDR2 YSLEER. CDR3 length: 14 residues. The V and J ends lost 0 bases and 4 bases respectively, with 10 bases between them. The CDR3 sequence: CASSQETGWYEQYF. The DNA of the CDR3 is TGCGCCAGCAGCCAAGAAACAGGGTGGTACGAGCAGTACTTC.

This clone occurred many times. V usage is TRBV6-1 and J usage is TRBJ1-2, with D maybe TRBD1 (5 bases). CDR1 is MNHNS, CDR2 SASEGT, per germline. This CDR3 region has 13 residues. V lost 6 bases and J lost 7, with 15 bases in between. CDR3 in DNA: TGTGCCAGCAGCGCTGACAGCGGGAGTGGCTACACCTTC. It codes for CASSADSGSGYTF.

This chain connects TRBV7-2 to TRBJ1-5, with 10 bases matching TRBD1. The CDR3 totals 15 residues. The junction had 4 bases not matched to a gene; V was cut back by 1 base and J by 7 bases. Germline values: CDR1 SGHTA, CDR2 FQGNSA. CDR3 DNA: TGTGCCAGCAGCTTAGGACAGGGGGCTCGGCAGCCCCAGCATTTT. This codes for CASSLGQGARQPQHF.

The chain combines TRBV2 with TRBJ2-1; D might be TRBD2 (5 bases). This CDR3 region has 15 residues. The V gene's germline CDR1 is SNHLY and CDR2 FYNNEI. V shed 3 bases and J shed 7 bases, with 16 bases lying between them. As DNA, the CDR3 is TGTGCCAGCAGTGAGGGGAGAGGGTCGTGGAATGAGCAGTTCTTC. This encodes CASSEGRGSWNEQFF.

V usage is TRBV2 and J usage is TRBJ1-2, with D maybe TRBD1 (6 bases). The germline V gene has CDR1 SNHLY and CDR2 FYNNEI. Trimming removed 5 bases at V and 5 bases at J, with 12 bases between. The CDR3 consists of 13 residues. CDR3 sequence: CASSSDSLYGYTF. The CDR3 bases are TGTGCCAGCAGTTCGGACAGTCTTTATGGCTACACCTTC.

This clone was seen a single time. V usage is TRBV5-1 and J usage is TRBJ2-3; TRBD2 matches 7 bases. Losses at the gene ends were 4 bases for V and 4 bases for J; bases not matched to a gene: 6. Germline CDR1 is SGHRS and CDR2 is YFSETQ. This CDR3 region has 14 residues. This chain's CDR3 is CASSLGGVADTQYF. CDR3 DNA: TGCGCCAGCAGCCTTGGGGGGGTTGCAGATACGCAGTATTTT.

The chain employs TRBV29-1 and TRBJ2-4, with D perhaps matching TRBD2 (6 bases). Deletions cut 5 bases from V and 13 bases from J, with 18 bases between. This CDR3 spans 12 amino acids. CDR1 and CDR2 from the germline V gene are SQVTM and ANQGSEA. The CDR3 here is CSVSDGGKGQYF. CDR3 sequence (DNA): TGCAGCGTTAGTGATGGGGGGAAAGGACAGTACTTC.

The chain couples TRBV6-5 to TRBJ1-5; TRBD1 aligns across 8 bases. The CDR3 length is 13 residues. V was clipped by 8 bases and J by 2 bases; unmatched bases: 2. Looked up from germline, CDR1 is MNHEY and CDR2 is SVGAGI. CDR3 residues: CASRGQGNQPQHF. The CDR3 coding sequence is TGTGCCAGCCGGGGACAGGGCAATCAGCCCCAGCATTTT.

This clone was seen only a few times. This chain uses TRBV19 with TRBJ1-2; possibly TRBD1 for D (6 bases). Trimming removed 6 bases at V and 0 bases at J, with 17 bases between. The CDR3 contains 16 residues. Germline-derived CDR1 and CDR2 are LNHDA and SQIVND (reference sequence). The CDR3 is CASSRHQGPANYGYTF. The CDR3 nucleotides are TGTGCCAGTAGCCGACATCAGGGGCCAGCTAACTATGGCTACACCTTC.

The gene calls are TRBV6-5 and TRBJ1-2, with 12 nucleotides matching TRBD1. Germline V gene data show CDR1 as MNHEY and CDR2 as SVGAGI. The CDR3 spans 14 residues. J was trimmed by 7 bases and V by 7 bases; bases with no gene match: 7. DNA for the CDR3: TGTGCCAGCACAGCCGGGACAGGGGGCTTTGGCTACACCTTC. This encodes CASTAGTGGFGYTF.

The rearrangement joins TRBV7-2 to TRBJ1-1; D may be TRBD1 (5 bases). Germline V gives CDR1 SGHTA, CDR2 FQGNSA. V was trimmed by 5 bases and J by 6 bases, leaving 16 bases between them. The length of the CDR3 is 14 residues. The CDR3 DNA is TGTGCCAGCAGCCCCGTGGAGGGGAGGGCTGAAGCTTTCTTT. Amino acid sequence: CASSPVEGRAEAFF.

In its sample, this clone was seen a few times. In nucleotides, the CDR3 is TGCGCCAGCAGCCAAGACCAAAATGGAGCACAGGGGCAGGGCTACACCTTC. It encodes CASSQDQNGAQGQGYTF. The chain uses TRBV4-1 and TRBJ1-2; TRBD1 agrees at 7 bases. V dropped 0 bases and J dropped 8; count of bases not matched to a gene: 15. The germline V gene has CDR1 MGHRA and CDR2 YSYEKL. The CDR3 runs 17 residues.

This chain's CDR3 is CASSYSDRAGNTIYF. DNA for the CDR3: TGTGCCAGCAGTTACTCGGACAGGGCTGGAAACACCATATATTTT. The chain carries TRBV6-5 and TRBJ1-3; 8 positions match TRBD1. CDR1 is MNHEY, CDR2 SVGAGI, per germline. V dropped 0 bases and J dropped 2; count of bases not matched to a gene: 0. The CDR3 loop spans 15 amino acids.

This chain connects TRBV30 to TRBJ2-3, with no clear D. Germline CDR1 reads GTSNPN; CDR2 reads SVGIG (reference sequence). The V gene lost 2 bases and the J gene lost 2 bases, with 5 bases spanning the gap. This CDR3 is built from 12 residues. CDR3 bases: TGTGCCTGGAGTCCTATCACAGATACGCAGTATTTT. Translated: CAWSPITDTQYF.

This chain connects TRBV6-5 to TRBJ2-1; no clear D gene. CDR1 is MNHEY, CDR2 SVGAGI, per germline. The CDR3 totals 12 residues. The ends were cut back, 5 bases at V and 7 bases at J, with 9 bases in the middle. This chain's CDR3 is CASSTPANEQFF. CDR3 bases: TGTGCCAGCAGTACTCCAGCGAATGAGCAGTTCTTC.

V gene TRBV12-1 combines with J gene TRBJ1-1; no check of the table's D call, TRBD1, against the DNA was made. TRBV12-1 is given as a pseudogene. CDR3 length: 16 amino acids. CDR3 DNA: TGTGCCAGCAGCTTTGGAGACAGGGGCTTTAACCAAGAAGCTTTCTTT. Translation gives CASSFGDRGFNQEAFF.

The chain is built from TRBV29-1 and TRBJ2-4, with 9 bases identical to TRBD1. CDR1 and CDR2 (germline): SQVTM, ANQGSEA. The CDR3 is made up of 13 amino acids. V shed 8 bases, J shed 4 bases, and the junction held 6 bases outside the gene matches. The CDR3 DNA is TGCAGCATCCGACAGGGGGAAAAAAACATTCAGTACTTC. It yields the protein CSIRQGEKNIQYF.

This rearrangement joins TRBV28 to TRBJ1-1, with TRBD1 matching over 8 bases. Per germline, CDR1 MDHEN and CDR2 SYDVKM. This CDR3 is 13 amino acids long. With 4 bases clipped from V and 6 bases from J, the junction kept 4 bases outside the gene matches. The CDR3 region is CASSSGGLAEAFF. CDR3 coding DNA: TGTGCCAGCAGTTCAGGGGGCCTAGCTGAAGCTTTCTTT.

The genes are TRBV19 and TRBJ1-5; 7 nucleotides line up with TRBD1. The CDR3 loop spans 13 amino acids. Germline values: CDR1 LNHDA, CDR2 SQIVND (reference sequence). The V and J ends lost 7 bases and 7 bases, in that order; junction bases with no gene match: 7. CDR3 amino acids: CASNRDSLQPQHF. CDR3 nucleotide sequence: TGTGCCAGTAACCGGGACAGCCTACAGCCCCAGCATTTT.

This chain uses TRBV7-2 with TRBJ2-7; 7 nucleotides agree with TRBD2. The CDR3 length is 13 residues. Germline V gene data show CDR1 as SGHTA and CDR2 as FQGNSA. V shed 2 bases and J 10 bases; nucleotides not matched to a gene: 8. The DNA of the CDR3 is TGTGCCAGCAGCTTAAACGAACTAGCGCCACAGTACTTC. The encoded protein is CASSLNELAPQYF.

This chain joins TRBV10-3 and TRBJ2-7; 8 bases are shared with TRBD1. The V gene's germline CDR1 is ENHRY and CDR2 SYGVKD. The ends lost 6 bases at V and 5 bases at J; junction bases unmatched: 9. The CDR3 is made up of 14 amino acids. The CDR3 region is CAIRDTGGGNEQYF. CDR3 sequence (DNA): TGTGCCATCAGGGACACAGGGGGAGGCAACGAGCAGTACTTC.